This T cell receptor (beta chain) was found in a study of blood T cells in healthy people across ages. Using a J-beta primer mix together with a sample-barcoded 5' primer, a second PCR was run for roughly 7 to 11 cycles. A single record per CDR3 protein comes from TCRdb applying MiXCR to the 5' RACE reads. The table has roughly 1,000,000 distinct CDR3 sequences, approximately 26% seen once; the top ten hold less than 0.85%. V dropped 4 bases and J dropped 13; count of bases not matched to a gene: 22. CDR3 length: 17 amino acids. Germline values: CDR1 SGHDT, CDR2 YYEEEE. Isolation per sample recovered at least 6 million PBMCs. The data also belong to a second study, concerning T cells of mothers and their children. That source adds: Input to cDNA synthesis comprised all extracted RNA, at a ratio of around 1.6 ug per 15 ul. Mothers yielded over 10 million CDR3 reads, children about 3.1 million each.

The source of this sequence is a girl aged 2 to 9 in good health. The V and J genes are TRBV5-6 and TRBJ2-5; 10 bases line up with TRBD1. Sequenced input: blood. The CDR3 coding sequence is TGTGCCAGCAGCCAACAGGTTCTGGGACAGGGGACCTACGAGCGGTACTTC. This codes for CASSQQVLGQGTYERYF.